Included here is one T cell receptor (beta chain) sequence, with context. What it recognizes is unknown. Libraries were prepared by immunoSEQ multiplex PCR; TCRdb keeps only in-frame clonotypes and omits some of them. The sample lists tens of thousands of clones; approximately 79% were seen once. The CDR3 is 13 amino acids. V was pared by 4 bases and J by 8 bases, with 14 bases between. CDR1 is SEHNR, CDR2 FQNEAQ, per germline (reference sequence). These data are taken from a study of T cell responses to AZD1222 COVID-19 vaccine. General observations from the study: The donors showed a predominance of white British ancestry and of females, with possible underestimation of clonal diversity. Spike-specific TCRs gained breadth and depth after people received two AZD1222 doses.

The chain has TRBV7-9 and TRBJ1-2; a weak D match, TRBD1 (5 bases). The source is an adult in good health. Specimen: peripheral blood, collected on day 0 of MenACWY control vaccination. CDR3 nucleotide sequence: TGTGCCAGCAGCTACAATTCAGGGTGGGGCTACACCTTC. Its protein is CASSYNSGWGYTF. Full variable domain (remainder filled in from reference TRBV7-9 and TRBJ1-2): DTGVSQNPRHKITKRGQNVTFRCDPISEHNRLYWYRQTLGQGPEFLTYFQNEAQLEKSRLLSDRFSAERPKGSFSTLEIQRTEQGDSAMYLCASSYNSGWGYTFGSGTRLTVV.